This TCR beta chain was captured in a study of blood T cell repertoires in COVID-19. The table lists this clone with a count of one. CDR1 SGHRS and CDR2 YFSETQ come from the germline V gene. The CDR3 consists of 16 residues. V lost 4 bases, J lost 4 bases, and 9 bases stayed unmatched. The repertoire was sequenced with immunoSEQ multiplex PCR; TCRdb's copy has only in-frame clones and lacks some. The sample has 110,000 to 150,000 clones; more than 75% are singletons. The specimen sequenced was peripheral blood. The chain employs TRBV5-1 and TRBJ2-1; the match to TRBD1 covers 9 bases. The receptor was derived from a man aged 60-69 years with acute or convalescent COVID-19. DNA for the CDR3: TGCGCCAGCAGCAAAGCGACAGGGGGTTCGTACAATGAGCAGTTCTTC. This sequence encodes CASSKATGGSYNEQFF.